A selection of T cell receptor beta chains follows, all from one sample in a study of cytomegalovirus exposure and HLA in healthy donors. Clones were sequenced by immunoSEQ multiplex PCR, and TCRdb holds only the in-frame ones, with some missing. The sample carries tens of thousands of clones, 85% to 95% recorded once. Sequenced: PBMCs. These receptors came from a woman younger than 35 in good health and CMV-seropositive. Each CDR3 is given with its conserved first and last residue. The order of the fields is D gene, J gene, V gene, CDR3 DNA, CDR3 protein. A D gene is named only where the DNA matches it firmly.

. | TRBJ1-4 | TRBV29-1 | TGCAGCGTTGTTTATAGTGGTGAAAAACTGTTTTTT | CSVVYSGEKLFF
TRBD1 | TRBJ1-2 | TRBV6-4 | TGTGCCACTACGGAGCCCGGGACAGGGAACCACTATGGCTACACCTTC | CATTEPGTGNHYGYTF
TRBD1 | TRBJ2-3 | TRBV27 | TGTGCCAGCCAAACGACAGGGGGCCCCTCCACGAGCCGCACAGATACGCAGTATTTT | CASQTTGGPSTSRTDTQYF
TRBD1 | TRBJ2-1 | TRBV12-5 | TGTGCTAGTGTTCCCCCGGGACAGGGGTACAATGAGCAGTTCTTC | CASVPPGQGYNEQFF
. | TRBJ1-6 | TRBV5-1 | TGCGCCAGCAGCTCGTCGGGATCACCCCTCCACTTT | CASSSSGSPLHF
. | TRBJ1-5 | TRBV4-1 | TGCGCCAGCAGCCCGACCCGAGGGGGAAATCAGCCCCAGCATTTT | CASSPTRGGNQPQHF
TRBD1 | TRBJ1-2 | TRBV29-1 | TGCAGCGCTGTGGGTCTTGGGACAGCCTATGGCTACACCTTC | CSAVGLGTAYGYTF
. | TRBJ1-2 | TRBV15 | TGTGCCACCAGCAGAGCGTCGACAGGCTATGGCTACACCTTC | CATSRASTGYGYTF
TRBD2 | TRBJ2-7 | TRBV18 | TGTGCCAGCTCACGGGGGACTAGCGGCTCCTACGAGCAGTACTTC | CASSRGTSGSYEQYF
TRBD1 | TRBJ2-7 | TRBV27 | TGTGCCAGCAGTTTATCCGGGACAGGGGGCGTCGAGCAGTACTTC | CASSLSGTGGVEQYF
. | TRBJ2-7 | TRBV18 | TGTGCCAGCTCACCCCAGGACAACTACGAGCAGTACTTC | CASSPQDNYEQYF
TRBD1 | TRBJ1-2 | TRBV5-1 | TGCGCCAGCAGCTTAAGAGACAGGGATAGCGGCTACACCTTC | CASSLRDRDSGYTF
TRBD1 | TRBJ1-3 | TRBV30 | TGTGCCTGGAGCTCAGACAGGGTTGGTGGAAACACCATATATTTT | CAWSSDRVGGNTIYF
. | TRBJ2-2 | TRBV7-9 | TGTGCCAGCACTCAAGGCAGCGGGCGGGAAGCGAGCACCGGGGAGCTGTTTTTT | CASTQGSGREASTGELFF
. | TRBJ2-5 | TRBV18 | TGTGCCAGCTCACCATCCGGAGAGACCCAGTACTTC | CASSPSGETQYF